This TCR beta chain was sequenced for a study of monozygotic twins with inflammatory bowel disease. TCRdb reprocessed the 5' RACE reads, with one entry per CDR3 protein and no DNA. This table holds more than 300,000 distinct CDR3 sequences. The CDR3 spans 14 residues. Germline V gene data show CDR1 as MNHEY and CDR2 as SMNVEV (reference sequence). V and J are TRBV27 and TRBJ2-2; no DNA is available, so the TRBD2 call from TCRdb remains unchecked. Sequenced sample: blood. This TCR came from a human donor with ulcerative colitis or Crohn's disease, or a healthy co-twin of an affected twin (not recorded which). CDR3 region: CASSSGGAAGELFF.